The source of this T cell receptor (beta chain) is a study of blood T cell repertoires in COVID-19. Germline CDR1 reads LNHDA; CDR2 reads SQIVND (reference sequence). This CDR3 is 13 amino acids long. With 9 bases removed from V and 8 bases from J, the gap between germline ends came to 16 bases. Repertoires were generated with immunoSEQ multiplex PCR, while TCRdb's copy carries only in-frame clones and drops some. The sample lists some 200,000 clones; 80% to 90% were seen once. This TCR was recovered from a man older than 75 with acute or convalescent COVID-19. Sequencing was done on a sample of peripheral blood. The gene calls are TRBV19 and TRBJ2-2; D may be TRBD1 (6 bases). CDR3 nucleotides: TGTGCCAGCCTATTACAGGGTCGGGGGGAGCTGTTTTTT. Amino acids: CASLLQGRGELFF.